This is a list of T cell receptor beta chains from one sample in a study of blood T cell repertoires in COVID-19. The method was immunoSEQ multiplex PCR; TCRdb's version includes in-frame clones alone and lacks a portion of them. The table records fewer than 350,000 clones, 88% of them present only once. Material: peripheral blood. The receptor source for this set is a woman in her thirties with COVID-19, enrolled during active disease. Each CDR3 is given with its conserved first and last residue. A D gene is named only where the DNA matches it firmly. Clone size is stated in some rows and not others, as once, few, many or a class when expanded.

d_call | clone_size | j_call | v_call | cdr3_nt | cdr3_aa
NA | NA | TRBJ1-1 | TRBV7-3 | TGTGCCAGCAGCTCCGGTCGACAGGAGAACACTGAAGCTTTCTTT | CASSSGRQENTEAFF
TRBD2 | few | TRBJ2-2 | TRBV5-1 | TGCGCCAGCAGCGAGGGACTAGCGGGGCCTCGGCACGGGGAGCTGTTTTTT | CASSEGLAGPRHGELFF
NA | NA | TRBJ2-3 | TRBV6-5 | TGTGCCAGCAGGGCGGAATACACAGATACGCAGTATTTT | CASRAEYTDTQYF
NA | NA | TRBJ1-3 | TRBV5-1 | TGCGCCAGCAGCTTGGGCGGGCAGACCTCTGGAAACACCATATATTTT | CASSLGGQTSGNTIYF
TRBD1 | NA | TRBJ1-1 | TRBV2 | TGTGCCAGCAGACAAGACAGGGTGGTGACTGAAGCTTTCTTT | CASRQDRVVTEAFF
NA | NA | TRBJ2-7 | TRBV7-8 | TGTGCCAGCAGTCGGTTGGGGCAGTTAACCTACGAGCAGTACTTC | CASSRLGQLTYEQYF
TRBD2 | few | TRBJ2-3 | TRBV11-3 | TGTGCCAGCAGTTGGGGGGGAGGGTCCTCAGATACGCAGTATTTT | CASSWGGGSSDTQYF
NA | NA | TRBJ1-1 | TRBV7-9 | TGTGCCAGCAGCTCCGGGATGAACACTGAAGCTTTCTTT | CASSSGMNTEAFF
TRBD2 | once | TRBJ2-2 | TRBV3-1/TRBV3-2 | TGTGCCAGCAGCCGGCTAGCGGGGATGACCGGGGAGCTGTTTTTT | CASSRLAGMTGELFF
NA | NA | TRBJ2-1 | TRBV20-1 | TGCAGTGCTAGTAACAGAAACTCCTACAATGAGCAGTTCTTC | CSASNRNSYNEQFF
NA | NA | TRBJ1-2 | TRBV5-1 | TGCGCCAGCAGCCCGGACACTGACTATGGCTACACCTTC | CASSPDTDYGYTF
TRBD1 | few | TRBJ1-2 | TRBV18 | TGTGCCAGCTCACCGTGGGGACAGGGATTCGGGGGCTACACCTTC | CASSPWGQGFGGYTF
TRBD1 | NA | TRBJ1-3 | TRBV2 | TGTGCCAGCAGGGGACAGGACTCCTCTGGAAACACCATATATTTT | CASRGQDSSGNTIYF
NA | few | TRBJ2-3 | TRBV10-3 | TGTGCCATCAGTGAAGGGGGGGGCCCGACAGATACGCAGTATTTT | CAISEGGGPTDTQYF
NA | NA | TRBJ1-2 | TRBV5-1 | TGCGCCAGCAGCACAACGAGGGGGTGGAACTATGGCTACACCTTC | CASSTTRGWNYGYTF
TRBD1 | NA | TRBJ2-7 | TRBV5-4 | TGTGCCAGCAGTCTGGGACAGGGGTTATCCTACGAGCAGTACTTC | CASSLGQGLSYEQYF
NA | few | TRBJ2-1 | TRBV28 | TGTGCCAGCAGCCCAATGAGACCCGGGAATGAGCAGTTCTTC | CASSPMRPGNEQFF
NA | NA | TRBJ1-1 | TRBV3-1/TRBV3-2 | TGTGCCAGCAGCCAATTCCAGGGCACTGAAGCTTTCTTT | CASSQFQGTEAFF
NA | NA | TRBJ2-5 | TRBV14 | TGTGCCAGCAGCCAAGTGGGGGGAGAGACCCAGTACTTC | CASSQVGGETQYF
NA | NA | TRBJ2-2 | TRBV27 | TGTGCCAGCAGTTTAACGGGTCAAGGAACCGGGGAGCTGTTTTTT | CASSLTGQGTGELFF
TRBD1 | NA | TRBJ1-2 | TRBV2 | TGTGCCAGCACCGCCGTGGGGACAGGGGGCTCTGGCTACACCTTC | CASTAVGTGGSGYTF
NA | NA | TRBJ1-1 | TRBV12-3/TRBV12-4 | TGTGCCAGCAGTTTGAGGGGGACTGAAGCTTTCTTT | CASSLRGTEAFF
NA | NA | TRBJ1-5 | TRBV6-1 | TGTGCCAGCAGTGAACAGGGTTCCGAGCCCCAGCATTTT | CASSEQGSEPQHF
TRBD1 | NA | TRBJ1-1 | TRBV19 | TGTGCCAGTAGTTATGGGACAGTGAACACTGAAGCTTTCTTT | CASSYGTVNTEAFF
TRBD2 | once | TRBJ2-1 | TRBV13 | TGTGCCAGCAGCTTAGAGCGGGGGATTGGGGGAGAGCAGTTCTTC | CASSLERGIGGEQFF
NA | once | TRBJ2-5 | TRBV7-9 | TGTGCCAGCAGCCCAAGGACAGTGTACCAAGAGACCCAGTACTTC | CASSPRTVYQETQYF
TRBD1 | NA | TRBJ1-2 | TRBV4-1 | TGCGCCAGCAGCCCGGGACAGGTAAACCGTCGCTATGGCTACACCTTC | CASSPGQVNRRYGYTF
NA | NA | TRBJ1-2 | TRBV29-1 | TGCAGCGGGAGCTACACGGATGACTACACCTTC | CSGSYTDDYTF
TRBD2 | NA | TRBJ2-1 | TRBV2 | TGTGCCAGCAGTCTACTAGCGGGGGGGCCGAATGAGCAGTTCTTC | CASSLLAGGPNEQFF
NA | NA | TRBJ1-2 | TRBV6-1 | TGTGCCAGCAGTGAGGGGCAGAACTATGGCTACACCTTC | CASSEGQNYGYTF
TRBD1 | NA | TRBJ1-5 | TRBV12-3/TRBV12-4 | TGTGCCAGCAGCCGACAGGGCCGACAGCCCCAGCATTTT | CASSRQGRQPQHF
NA | NA | TRBJ1-1 | TRBV2 | TGTGCCAGCAGTGAGCAACAGTTTGGTGAAGCTTTCTTT | CASSEQQFGEAFF
TRBD1 | NA | TRBJ1-2 | TRBV6-5 | TGTGCCAGCAGTTACGGGACAGACCCCTATGGCTACACCTTC | CASSYGTDPYGYTF
TRBD2 | many | TRBJ2-5 | TRBV15 | TGTGCCACCAGCAGAGATAGCGGGGGGCATCAAGAGACCCAGTACTTC | CATSRDSGGHQETQYF
TRBD1 | NA | TRBJ1-2 | TRBV30 | TGTGCCTGGAGTGTGACAGGGGCCCCTTACTATGGCTACACCTTC | CAWSVTGAPYYGYTF
TRBD1 | NA | TRBJ1-6 | TRBV6-6 | TGTGCCAGCAGGGACGGGGGACAGCTTAATTCACCCCTCCACTTT | CASRDGGQLNSPLHF
NA | once | TRBJ1-2 | TRBV19 | TGTGCCAGTAGTAGAACTTCAGGGGATAATGGCTACACCTTC | CASSRTSGDNGYTF
NA | NA | TRBJ1-1 | TRBV6-5 | TGTGCCAGCAGTTACTCGAATACAGCGAACACTGAAGCTTTCTTT | CASSYSNTANTEAFF
NA | NA | TRBJ1-1 | TRBV6-5 | TGTGCCAGCAGCCCAACCCCCTCAGTTGAAGCTTTCTTT | CASSPTPSVEAFF
TRBD1 | NA | TRBJ1-4 | TRBV2 | TGTGCCAGCAGAGCGAGGACAGGGATCAATAATGAAAAACTGTTTTTT | CASRARTGINNEKLFF
TRBD1 | once | TRBJ1-2 | TRBV9 | TGTGCCAGCAGCCCCCGGACAGGGGCAGTCTATGGCTACACCTTC | CASSPRTGAVYGYTF
NA | once | TRBJ2-2 | TRBV2 | TGTGCCAGCACTGGACTTAAGAACACCGGGGAGCTGTTTTTT | CASTGLKNTGELFF
TRBD1 | NA | TRBJ1-1 | TRBV3-1/TRBV3-2 | TGTGCCAGCAGCCAATGGACACGGGACAGGGAGGGGAACACTGAAGCTTTCTTT | CASSQWTRDREGNTEAFF
NA | once | TRBJ2-3 | TRBV30 | TGTGCCTGGAGCGGGCTGGCGGGGGCGAGCACAGATACGCAGTATTTT | CAWSGLAGASTDTQYF
NA | NA | TRBJ1-5 | TRBV2 | TGTGCCAGCAGTGAATACCCAGGGGCGGCTCAGCCCCAGCATTTT | CASSEYPGAAQPQHF
NA | NA | TRBJ2-5 | TRBV5-1 | TGCGCCAGCAGCCAAGGATCGGCACGTGACACGTACCAAGAGACCCAGTACTTC | CASSQGSARDTYQETQYF
NA | NA | TRBJ2-2 | TRBV3-1/TRBV3-2 | TGTGCCAGCAGCCAACCGGGACGGGGTAGGATCGGGGGCACCGGGGAGCTGTTTTTT | CASSQPGRGRIGGTGELFF
TRBD1 | NA | TRBJ1-5 | TRBV27 | TGTGCCAGCAGTTTCCAGGGGGTCAATCAGCCCCAGCATTTT | CASSFQGVNQPQHF